This is a list of T cell receptor beta chains from one sample in a study of human T cells and chemical hapten exposure. TCRdb re-analysed the RACE reads in MiXCR, keeping a single row per CDR3 protein. The sample includes about 120,000 distinct CDR3 sequences, roughly 15% seen only once; the top ten take around 0.99%. Here the sequenced sample was whole blood, taken in connection with sensitization to the hapten diphenylcyclopropenone (DPC). Every receptor here comes from a man in his late teens or twenties with alopecia areata. Some clones in this sample may be carry-over from other donors' samples. CDR3s leave out the opening cysteine and the closing phenylalanine or tryptophan. The order of the fields is J gene, V gene, D gene, CDR3 protein. The D gene is left open where the match is weak.

>TRBJ1-1|TRBV12-3/TRBV12-4|NA
AASGPLNTEAF
>TRBJ2-3|TRBV7-3|NA
ASSSGGPSTDTQY
>TRBJ2-5|TRBV6-1|NA
ASYLDAAGRETQY
>TRBJ1-5|TRBV20-1|NA
SAKGGLGQPQH
>TRBJ2-5|TRBV2|TRBD1
ASSGDSQETQY
>TRBJ2-2|TRBV20-1|NA
SARQTGELF
>TRBJ2-1|TRBV3-1|NA
ASSPGTLGAHEQF
>TRBJ2-5|TRBV4-2|TRBD2
ASSLYPLASGGAETQY
>TRBJ1-4|TRBV27|NA
ASSLGGQLF
>TRBJ2-1|TRBV12-3/TRBV12-4|NA
ASSLNGGGYNNEQF
>TRBJ1-3|TRBV4-3|NA
ASSQDVGSGNTIY
>TRBJ2-7|TRBV6-2/TRBV6-3|NA
ASRNQRSSYEQY
>TRBJ2-4|TRBV3-2|NA
ASSHHSGLAGSLAKNIQY
>TRBJ1-4|TRBV5-6|NA
ASRFWGTNEKLF
>TRBJ2-3|TRBV5-1|NA
ASSLGDSFDTQY
>TRBJ1-6|TRBV5-1|NA
ASSLAGVDNSPLH
>TRBJ1-2|TRBV19|NA
ASSIRGINYGYT
>TRBJ1-1|TRBV7-2|NA
ASSLGENTEAF
>TRBJ2-4|TRBV12-3/TRBV12-4|NA
ASTLRQGPRAKNIQY
>TRBJ1-2|TRBV29-1|TRBD1
SVADRSGNYGYT
>TRBJ2-3|TRBV29-1|TRBD1
SVQGQVASTDTQY
>TRBJ1-1|TRBV2|NA
ASSVGVMNTEAF
>TRBJ1-1|TRBV18|NA
ASSASNRDGTEAF
>TRBJ2-1|TRBV10-2|NA
ASRVNREHYNEQF
>TRBJ1-2|TRBV7-9|NA
ASSLVRLYGYT
>TRBJ2-1|TRBV6-2/TRBV6-3|TRBD2
ASSPSGEPNEQF
>TRBJ1-2|TRBV29-1|NA
SVEDMGRDLTNYGYT
>TRBJ2-1|TRBV7-3|TRBD1
ASSRDPGQGAGNEQF
>TRBJ2-6|TRBV29-1|NA
SGAFTGLNVLT
>TRBJ2-1|TRBV28|NA
ASSRSVALVHNEQF
>TRBJ2-1|TRBV29-1|NA
SVEDRDPHNEQF
>TRBJ2-2|TRBV11-3|NA
ASSGGFTGELF
>TRBJ2-1|TRBV11-2|TRBD1
ASSSGQYNEQF